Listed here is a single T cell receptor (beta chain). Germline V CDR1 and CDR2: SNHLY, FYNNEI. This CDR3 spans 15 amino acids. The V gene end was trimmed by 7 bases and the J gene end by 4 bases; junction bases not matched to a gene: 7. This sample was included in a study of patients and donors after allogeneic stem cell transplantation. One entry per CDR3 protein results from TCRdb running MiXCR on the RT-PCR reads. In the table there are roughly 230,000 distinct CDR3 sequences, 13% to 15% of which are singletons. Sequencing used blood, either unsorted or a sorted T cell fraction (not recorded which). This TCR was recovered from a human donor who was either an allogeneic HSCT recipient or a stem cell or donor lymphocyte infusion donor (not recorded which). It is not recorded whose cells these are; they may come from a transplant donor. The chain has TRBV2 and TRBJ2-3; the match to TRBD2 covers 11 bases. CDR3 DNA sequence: TGTGCCAGCACCAAGACTAGCGGGGCGTCAGATACGCAGTATTTT. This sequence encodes CASTKTSGASDTQYF. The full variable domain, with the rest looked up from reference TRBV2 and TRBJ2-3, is EPEVTQTPSHQVTQMGQEVILRCVPISNHLYFYWYRQILGQKVEFLVSFYNNEISEKSEIFDDQFSVERPDGSNFTLKIRSTKLEDSAMYFCASTKTSGASDTQYFGPGTRLTVL.